The T cell receptor beta chain described here comes from a study of sequential checkpoint blockade in melanoma. In the study overall: Randomization was 1:1 between first-line nivolumab→ipilimumab and ipilimumab→nivolumab.

Assay: immunoSEQ multiplex PCR; the TCRdb copy retains only in-frame clones and omits some. The sample holds about 22,000 clones; about two thirds are singletons and the top ten take under 20%. Trimming removed 3 bases from V and 0 bases from J; junction bases left unmatched: 5. The CDR3 is 16 residues long. Per germline, CDR1 MRHNA and CDR2 SNTAGT. Indicated treatment: randomized to nivolumab then ipilimumab (arm A) or the reverse (arm B). DNA-damaging chemotherapy had not been given to any patient beforehand. Sorted cells were live CD3+CD8+, lacking CD19 and CD56, from PBMCs. The chain has TRBV6-4 and TRBJ2-3, with 8 bases matching TRBD2. Sequences were derived from CD8+ T cells sorted from blood (inferred from file names), sampled from a patient given nivolumab and ipilimumab in sequence. The source is a human donor with melanoma. Written as DNA, the CDR3 is TGTGCCAGCAGTGAATCGGCGGGGGGTAGCACAGATACGCAGTATTTT. Protein: CASSESAGGSTDTQYF.